Below are 21 T cell receptor beta chains sequenced from a single sample in a study of blood T cell repertoires in COVID-19. Sequenced by immunoSEQ multiplex PCR; TCRdb stores in-frame clones only, minus some. The sample contains under 250,000 clones, about nine tenths of which appear only once. Material for sequencing was PBMCs or T cells enriched from blood (not recorded which). These receptors all stem from a woman younger than 45 with acute COVID-19.

This clone was recorded only once. The V and J genes are TRBV14 and TRBJ1-1; D unresolved. V lost 1 base and J 4 bases, leaving 10 bases between the germline ends. Germline-derived CDR1 and CDR2 are SGHDN and FVKESK. The CDR3 is made up of 14 amino acids. Here the CDR3 reads CASSQARSGTEAFF. In nucleotides, the CDR3 is TGTGCCAGCAGCCAAGCTAGGTCGGGCACTGAAGCTTTCTTT.

This clone was recorded only once. The chain combines TRBV18 with TRBJ1-6; D not certain. The germline CDR1 and CDR2 sequences are KGHSH and LQKENI. This CDR3 is 19 amino acids long. V was clipped by 3 bases and J by 5 bases, with 23 bases between them. This CDR3 is CASSPYYPRHRGNNSPLHF. The CDR3 nucleotides read TGTGCCAGCTCACCGTATTATCCTCGACACCGTGGCAATAATTCACCCCTCCACTTT.

The V and J genes are TRBV5-6 and TRBJ1-2; 7 bases align to TRBD1. V was clipped by 3 bases and J by 8 bases; unmatched bases: 10. CDR3 length: 14 amino acids. CDR1 and CDR2 (germline): SGHDT, YYEEEE. The CDR3 loop is CASSSTGPGGGYTF. CDR3 bases: TGTGCCAGCAGCTCGACAGGGCCCGGCGGAGGCTACACCTTC.

The chain is built from TRBV10-2 and TRBJ2-5; no clear D gene. The V end was cut by 2 bases, the J end by 5 bases, with 12 bases between. CDR3 size: 14 residues. The V gene's germline CDR1 is WSHSY and CDR2 SAAADI. CDR3 loop: CASSETRSWETQYF. The CDR3 DNA sequence: TGCGCCAGCAGTGAGACCAGATCGTGGGAGACCCAGTACTTC.

This clone was counted a single time. V usage is TRBV30 and J usage is TRBJ2-7; 7 bases line up with TRBD1. Looked up from germline, CDR1 is GTSNPN and CDR2 is SVGIG (reference sequence). With 3 bases clipped from V and 4 bases from J, the junction kept 6 bases outside the gene matches. CDR3 size: 13 residues. The CDR3 DNA reads TGTGCCTGGAGGGCCGGACAGGTGTACGAGCAGTACTTC. Amino acid sequence: CAWRAGQVYEQYF.

The J gene is TRBJ2-1, the V gene TRBV20-1; tentative D call: TRBD2 (5 bases). Germline-derived CDR1 and CDR2 are DFQATT and SNEGSKA (reference sequence). The CDR3 totals 11 residues. Trimming removed 7 bases at V and 10 bases at J, with 14 bases between. CDR3 nucleotide sequence: TGCAGTGTTTCACTACTAGGCGAGCAGTTCTTC. This sequence encodes CSVSLLGEQFF.

This clone was counted once. The chain links TRBV5-1 to TRBJ1-1; possibly TRBD1 for D (6 bases). This CDR3 is built from 14 residues. The germline V and J ends were trimmed by 7 bases and 1 base, with 14 bases remaining between them. Germline-derived CDR1 and CDR2 are SGHRS and YFSETQ. This CDR3 is CASRPWGQNTEAFF. The CDR3 DNA follows: TGCGCCAGCCGGCCATGGGGACAGAACACTGAAGCTTTCTTT.

This chain links TRBV5-6 with TRBJ1-1; tentatively, D is TRBD1 (5 bases). Deletions cut 4 bases from V and 1 base from J, with 17 bases between. The V gene's germline CDR1 is SGHDT and CDR2 YYEEEE. The CDR3 extends over 16 amino acids. The CDR3 reads CASSPTASITNTEAFF. Here the CDR3 DNA reads TGTGCCAGCAGCCCGACAGCCAGTATTACGAACACTGAAGCTTTCTTT.

This chain joins TRBV10-3 and TRBJ1-3; D is undetermined. CDR1 ENHRY and CDR2 SYGVKD come from the germline V gene. The ends were cut back, 3 bases at V and 8 bases at J, with 14 bases in the middle. CDR3 length equals 14 residues. CDR3 sequence: CAISERAPGDTIYF. The CDR3 DNA sequence: TGTGCCATCAGTGAAAGGGCACCGGGAGACACCATATATTTT.

The chain employs TRBV29-1 and TRBJ1-4, with 9 bases fitting TRBD1. V was clipped by 4 bases and J by 7 bases; unmatched bases: 4. Germline CDR1 is SQVTM and CDR2 is ANQGSEA. This CDR3 spans 13 amino acids. The CDR3 loop reads CSVGGQGGEKLFF. The CDR3 bases are TGCAGCGTTGGGGGACAGGGTGGTGAAAAACTGTTTTTT. The full variable domain, rest sourced from reference TRBV29-1 and TRBJ1-4, is SAVISQKPSRDICQRGTSLTIQCQVDSQVTMMFWYRQQPGQSLTLIATANQGSEATYESGFVIDKFPISRPNLTFSTLTVSNMSPEDSSIYLCSVGGQGGEKLFFGSGTQLSVL.

This chain connects TRBV7-9 to TRBJ1-1; 9 positions agree with TRBD1. V trimming: 5 bases; J trimming: 5 bases; junction bases outside the gene matches: 6. Germline V CDR1 and CDR2: SEHNR, FQNEAQ (reference sequence). The CDR3 is made up of 14 amino acids. As DNA, the CDR3 is TGTGCCAGCAGCGCTACACAGGGGGCGACTGAAGCTTTCTTT. Protein product: CASSATQGATEAFF.

The chain recombines TRBV27 with TRBJ1-2, with D perhaps matching TRBD1 (6 bases). CDR1 MNHEY and CDR2 SMNVEV come from the germline V gene (reference sequence). Trimming left V 6 bases short and J 5 bases short, with 13 bases between. The CDR3 consists of 13 residues. Here the CDR3 DNA reads TGTGCCAGCAGAGCCACAGGGATTTATGGCTACACCTTC. It codes for CASRATGIYGYTF.

The J gene is TRBJ1-2, the V gene TRBV27, with unresolved D. The CDR3 consists of 13 residues. The V end was cut by 5 bases, the J end by 6 bases, with 13 bases between. The V gene's germline CDR1 is MNHEY and CDR2 SMNVEV (reference sequence). DNA of the CDR3: TGTGCCAGCAGTAAACTAGACTTAAATGGCTACACCTTC. Translation: CASSKLDLNGYTF.

This sequence joins TRBV4-1 and TRBJ2-7, with unresolved D. This CDR3 has 16 residues. CDR1 and CDR2 from the germline V gene are MGHRA and YSYEKL. V lost 4 bases, J lost 0 bases, and 16 bases lay in between. The CDR3 sequence is CASSPSVGAASYEQYF. CDR3 bases: TGCGCCAGCAGCCCCTCAGTCGGAGCTGCCTCCTACGAGCAGTACTTC.

Concerning this clone itself: The same CDR3 is also encoded by other DNA sequences in this sample. The chain recombines TRBV3-1 (or the pseudogene TRBV3-2) with TRBJ2-3, with a weak D call TRBD1 (6 bases). Trimming took off 4 bases at V and 1 base at J, with 12 bases between the two ends. The CDR3 loop spans 15 amino acids. Germline CDR1 and CDR2: LGHDT and YNNKEL (reference sequence). The CDR3 region is CASSPRAGGTDTQYF. The CDR3 bases are TGTGCCAGCAGCCCTCGGGCAGGGGGCACAGATACGCAGTATTTT.

J is TRBJ1-4 and V is TRBV4-2; TRBD1 matches 7 bases. This CDR3 is built from 15 residues. CDR1 is LGHNA, CDR2 YNFKEQ, per germline. Trimming removed 0 bases from V and 10 bases from J; junction bases left unmatched: 8. The CDR3 DNA reads as TGTGCCAGCAGCCAAGACGAGGGGGCCTATGGAAAACTGTTTTTT. This sequence encodes CASSQDEGAYGKLFF.

J is TRBJ1-2 and V is TRBV7-2; 9 positions agree with TRBD1. The CDR3 runs 13 residues. The J segment lost 8 bases and the V segment lost 6 bases, leaving 7 bases of the junction unmatched. Germline CDR1 and CDR2: SGHTA and FQGNSA. For the CDR3, the DNA is TGTGCCAGCAGAACAGGGGGCGCGGAGGGCTACACCTTC. It translates to CASRTGGAEGYTF. Together with reference TRBV7-2 and TRBJ1-2, the CDR3 gives the full variable domain: GAGVSQSPSNKVTEKGKDVELRCDPISGHTALYWYRQSLGQGLEFLIYFQGNSAPDKSGLPSDRFSAERTGGSVSTLTIQRTQQEDSAVYLCASRTGGAEGYTFGSGTRLTVV.

V gene TRBV7-2 combines with J gene TRBJ1-2, with TRBD1 matching over 9 bases. CDR1 is SGHTA and CDR2 is FQGNSA in the germline V gene. The V and J ends lost 1 base and 0 bases, in that order; junction bases with no gene match: 0. This CDR3 contains 15 residues. The CDR3: CASSLGTGANYGYTF. The DNA of the CDR3 is TGTGCCAGCAGCTTAGGGACAGGGGCTAACTATGGCTACACCTTC.

The gene calls are TRBV28 and TRBJ1-4; D is perhaps TRBD1 (5 bases). CDR1 MDHEN and CDR2 SYDVKM come from the germline V gene. V gave up 5 bases and J gave up 0 bases, with 13 bases separating them. The CDR3 is 16 residues long. The CDR3 here is CASSPPWGATNEKLFF. The DNA of the CDR3 is TGTGCCAGCAGTCCCCCCTGGGGCGCAACTAATGAAAAACTGTTTTTT.

The chain uses TRBV9 and TRBJ2-7; 7 bases are a match to TRBD1. After removal of 3 bases from V and 3 bases from J, the junction contained 3 bases not matched to a gene. Germline V gene sequence: CDR1 SGDLS, CDR2 YYNGEE. The CDR3 totals 13 residues. CDR3 bases: TGTGCCAGCAGCGCAACAGGGGACTACGAGCAGTACTTC. It yields the protein CASSATGDYEQYF.

The V call is TRBV6-6, the J call TRBJ2-7, with 9 nucleotides matching TRBD1. With V trimmed by 6 bases and J by 8 bases, 11 bases remained unmatched. This CDR3 comprises 14 residues. Germline loops: CDR1 MNHNY, CDR2 SVGAGI (reference sequence). The CDR3 DNA reads TGTGCCAGCAGCCAAGCGGGACAGGGTAGGAAGCAGTACTTC. Translating gives CASSQAGQGRKQYF.